Following are 25 T cell receptor beta chains from one sample sequenced in a study of neurological immune-mediated disorders. TCRdb re-called the 5' RACE reads through MiXCR, storing one row per CDR3 protein. The table shows tens of thousands of distinct CDR3 sequences, with about 12% occurring only once. Sequenced sample: PBMCs. The source of these receptors is a woman aged 55-69 years with HTLV-1-associated myelopathy (HAM/TSP).

This clonotype was seen repeatedly, ten times or more. The chain carries TRBV20-1 and TRBJ1-4; no definite D call. There are 14 residues in the CDR3. Trimming removed 0 bases from V and 8 bases from J, with 13 bases in between. From germline, CDR1 is DFQATT and CDR2 SNEGSKA (reference sequence). The DNA for the CDR3 is TGCAGTGCTAGAGATTTTAAGCAGGACGAAAAACTGTTTTTT. It translates to CSARDFKQDEKLFF.

This clonotype has just a few counts. This chain joins TRBV29-1 and TRBJ2-2; D possibly corresponds to TRBD2 (6 bases). The CDR3 has 15 residues. Trimming cost V 0 bases and J 1 base, with 9 bases left between them. Germline V gives CDR1 SQVTM, CDR2 ANQGSEA. The CDR3: CSVEDPRGNTGELFF. CDR3 nucleotide sequence: TGCAGCGTTGAAGATCCGCGGGGGAACACCGGGGAGCTGTTTTTT.

This clonotype showed up many times. This chain connects TRBV4-1 to TRBJ2-3, with TRBD2 matching 8 bases. The germline CDR1 and CDR2 sequences are MGHRA and YSYEKL. This CDR3 comprises 16 residues. V gave up 0 bases and J gave up 8 bases; unmatched junction bases: 10. CDR3 protein: CASSQDSGSAGGTQYF. As DNA, the CDR3 is TGCGCCAGCAGCCAAGACTCCGGGAGCGCGGGGGGTACGCAGTATTTT.

This clonotype was counted ten times or more. The chain recombines TRBV29-1 with TRBJ2-1, with D possibly matching TRBD2 (5 bases). V lost 4 bases and J 4 bases, leaving 14 bases between the germline ends. The CDR3 spans 14 residues. Germline assignment: CDR1 SQVTM and CDR2 ANQGSEA. The CDR3 DNA reads as TGCAGCGTTGCATTTCGGGGAGAGTACAATGAGCAGTTCTTC. It is translated as CSVAFRGEYNEQFF.

V gene TRBV20-1 combines with J gene TRBJ2-3, with D perhaps matching TRBD1 or TRBD2 (5 bases each). This CDR3 has 15 amino acids. V shed 0 bases and J shed 0 bases, with 10 bases lying between them. CDR1 DFQATT and CDR2 SNEGSKA come from the germline V gene (reference sequence). CDR3 region: CSARDEGKSTDTQYF. The CDR3 DNA follows: TGCAGTGCTAGAGATGAGGGGAAGAGCACAGATACGCAGTATTTT.

This clonotype came up many times. The rearrangement joins TRBV9 to TRBJ2-5; D remains ambiguous. Germline V gene lookup returns CDR1 SGDLS and CDR2 YYNGEE. Trimming cost V 0 bases and J 4 bases, with 10 bases left between them. The CDR3 extends over 14 amino acids. CDR3 loop: CASSVENRVETQYF. Here the CDR3 DNA reads TGTGCCAGCAGCGTAGAGAATCGCGTAGAGACCCAGTACTTC.

At least ten counts were recorded for this clonotype. V is TRBV15 and J is TRBJ2-7, with 9 bases matching TRBD2. After removal of 5 bases from V and 1 base from J, the junction contained 18 bases not matched to a gene. The CDR3 loop spans 19 amino acids. In germline, CDR1 is LNHNV, CDR2 YYDKDF (reference sequence). This chain's CDR3 is CATSHRQGIAGVVSYEQYF. The DNA of the CDR3 is TGTGCCACCAGCCACCGACAGGGAATAGCGGGAGTAGTATCCTACGAGCAGTACTTC.

This clonotype came up many times. This CDR3 reads CASSNAPDEQFF. CDR3 nucleotides: TGTGCCAGCAGCAATGCCCCTGATGAGCAGTTCTTC. The chain employs TRBV3-1 and TRBJ2-1, with unresolved D. The germline V gene encodes CDR1 LGHDT and CDR2 YNNKEL (reference sequence). The CDR3 extends over 12 amino acids. V shed 5 bases and J shed 8 bases, with 10 bases lying between them.

This clonotype was counted ten times or more. The chain links TRBV6-5 to TRBJ1-4; 7 nucleotides align to TRBD1. V lost 2 bases and J lost 8; bases outside the gene matches: 8. Germline CDR1 MNHEY, CDR2 SVGAGI. The CDR3 loop spans 15 amino acids. The CDR3 spells CASSYPQGIAEKLFF. CDR3 DNA sequence: TGTGCCAGCAGTTACCCACAGGGGATAGCAGAAAAACTGTTTTTT.

The rearrangement joins TRBV12-3 or TRBV12-4 to TRBJ2-2; D may be TRBD1 or TRBD2 (7 bases each). The CDR3 totals 16 residues. For the CDR3, the DNA is TGTGCAAGCCACAGGGGAGGGGACATGAACACCGGGGAGCTGTTTTTT. Its protein product is CASHRGGDMNTGELFF.

This clonotype occurred many times. The rearrangement links TRBV7-9 to TRBJ2-3; TRBD1 is a possible D gene (5 bases). CDR1 and CDR2 from the germline V gene are SEHNR and FQNEAQ (reference sequence). Between the trimmed V and J ends, which lost 1 base and 1 base, there was a span of 9 bases. The CDR3 length is 15 residues. CDR3 loop: CASSLEGLGTDTQYF. As DNA, the CDR3 is TGTGCCAGCAGCTTAGAGGGGCTGGGCACAGATACGCAGTATTTT. Full variable domain (remainder filled in from reference TRBV7-9 and TRBJ2-3): DTGVSQNPRHKITKRGQNVTFRCDPISEHNRLYWYRQTLGQGPEFLTYFQNEAQLEKSRLLSDRFSAERPKGSFSTLEIQRTEQGDSAMYLCASSLEGLGTDTQYFGPGTRLTVL.

This clonotype was seen many times. V is TRBV7-3 and J is TRBJ2-2, with D uncertain. This CDR3 contains 13 residues. Trimming removed 5 bases at V and 4 bases at J, with 8 bases between. Germline V gene data show CDR1 as SGHTA and CDR2 as FQGTGA. Written as DNA, the CDR3 is TGTGCCAGCAGCCCCGTCGGCACCGGGGAGCTGTTTTTT. Its translation is CASSPVGTGELFF.

Many counts were recorded for this clonotype. CDR3 sequence (DNA): TGCGCCAGCAGCCAAGATGCAGGAGGGTACGAGCAGTACTTC. Translation: CASSQDAGGYEQYF. The chain carries TRBV4-1 and TRBJ2-7, with D maybe TRBD2 (6 bases). The V end lost 0 bases, the J end lost 4 bases, and 10 bases lay between the germline ends. Germline-derived CDR1 and CDR2 are MGHRA and YSYEKL. The length of the CDR3 is 14 residues.

This clonotype was detected only a few times. This chain uses TRBV20-1 with TRBJ2-1, with D unresolved. Germline V gene data show CDR1 as DFQATT and CDR2 as SNEGSKA (reference sequence). V was cut by 6 bases and J by 3 bases, with 6 bases left in between. The CDR3 has 11 residues. The CDR3 reads CSALDYNEQFF. The CDR3 bases are TGCAGTGCCTTGGACTACAATGAGCAGTTCTTC.

There are a few counts of this clonotype. This rearrangement joins TRBV5-1 to TRBJ2-1; TRBD2 agrees at 12 bases. V dropped 1 base and J dropped 7; count of bases not matched to a gene: 6. The CDR3 loop spans 16 amino acids. Germline assignment: CDR1 SGHRS and CDR2 YFSETQ. The CDR3 protein is CASSLRGTSGQNEQFF. The CDR3 DNA is TGCGCCAGCAGCTTGAGGGGGACTAGCGGGCAGAATGAGCAGTTCTTC.

This clonotype was counted only a few times. The chain carries TRBV19 and TRBJ1-5, with D unclear. The germline V gene has CDR1 LNHDA and CDR2 SQIVND (reference sequence). The CDR3 spans 15 residues. Trimming took off 6 bases at V and 0 bases at J, with 12 bases between the two ends. The CDR3 is CASSVEQFSNQPQHF. DNA for the CDR3: TGTGCCAGTAGCGTCGAACAGTTTAGCAATCAGCCCCAGCATTTT.

There are many counts of this clonotype. This sequence joins TRBV20-1 and TRBJ2-1, with a possible D match to TRBD2 (6 bases). The CDR3 sequence is 14 residues long. Germline V gene data show CDR1 as DFQATT and CDR2 as SNEGSKA (reference sequence). Trimming took off 4 bases at V and 0 bases at J, with 10 bases between the two ends. The CDR3 DNA is TGCAGTGCTACCCACGGGAGCTCCTACAATGAGCAGTTCTTC. Translation: CSATHGSSYNEQFF.

The chain joins TRBV19 to TRBJ1-5; D remains unclear. With 1 base removed from V and 1 base from J, the gap between germline ends came to 5 bases. This CDR3 has 14 residues. CDR1 and CDR2 from the germline V gene are LNHDA and SQIVND (reference sequence). The CDR3 spells CASSIVSSNQPQHF. For the CDR3, the DNA is TGTGCCAGTAGTATAGTCTCGAGCAATCAGCCCCAGCATTTT.

This clonotype was observed many times. The chain links TRBV5-5 to TRBJ2-7; TRBD2 might be the D (6 bases). CDR3 length equals 12 residues. Trimming left V 2 bases short and J 5 bases short, with 8 bases between. From germline, CDR1 is SGHKS and CDR2 YYEKEE (reference sequence). The CDR3 DNA reads as TGTGCCAGCAGCTTATGGGGGGACGAGCAGTACTTC. It yields the protein CASSLWGDEQYF.

The sample holds many counts of this clonotype. The V call is TRBV7-9, the J call TRBJ2-2; possibly TRBD1 for D (6 bases). V lost 6 bases to trimming and J lost 4 bases, with 12 bases between them. Germline-derived CDR1 and CDR2 are SEHNR and FQNEAQ (reference sequence). This CDR3 has 14 residues. This CDR3 is CASSTGHGTGELFF. CDR3 coding DNA: TGTGCCAGCAGTACGGGACACGGCACCGGGGAGCTGTTTTTT.

Ten or more counts support this clonotype. The V call is TRBV29-1, the J call TRBJ1-2; 7 bases map to TRBD1. Germline assignment: CDR1 SQVTM and CDR2 ANQGSEA. This CDR3 has 13 residues. V shed 2 bases, J shed 4 bases, and the junction held 4 bases outside the gene matches. Here the CDR3 DNA reads TGCAGCGTTGAAACCGGGACAGTCTATGGCTACACCTTC. Residues: CSVETGTVYGYTF.

This clonotype was seen many times. The CDR3 DNA reads as TGTGCCAGCGGAATAGCGGGAACCTACAATGAGCAGTTCTTC. This codes for CASGIAGTYNEQFF. The V gene is TRBV6-6, the J gene TRBJ2-1; 8 nucleotides align to TRBD2. V was clipped by 8 bases and J by 2 bases; unmatched bases: 5. The germline V gene has CDR1 MNHNY and CDR2 SVGAGI (reference sequence). The CDR3 runs 14 residues.

The gene calls are TRBV6-1 and TRBJ1-2, with D uncertain. The germline CDR1 and CDR2 sequences are MNHNS and SASEGT. V lost 1 base, J lost 5 bases, and 8 bases lay in between. The CDR3 runs to 13 residues. The CDR3 region has the DNA TGTGCCAGCAGTGAAGGCAACCCTTATGGCTACACCTTC. Protein product: CASSEGNPYGYTF.

This clonotype was recorded many times. The V and J genes are TRBV10-3 and TRBJ2-1; no clear D gene. CDR3 length: 14 residues. With 4 bases removed from V and 2 bases from J, the gap between germline ends came to 9 bases. CDR1 is ENHRY and CDR2 is SYGVKD in the germline V gene. In nucleotides, the CDR3 is TGTGCCATCAGTGGAACAGACCCCTACAATGAGCAGTTCTTC. It specifies CAISGTDPYNEQFF.

This clonotype has at least ten counts. V and J are TRBV7-2 and TRBJ2-5, with 12 positions matching TRBD2. Germline V gene lookup returns CDR1 SGHTA and CDR2 FQGNSA. The CDR3 covers 15 residues. Unmatched junction bases numbered 6, after V lost 5 bases and J lost 5 bases. The CDR3 sequence is CASSLGLAGYETQYF. The DNA of the CDR3 is TGTGCCAGCAGCCTTGGACTAGCGGGATATGAGACCCAGTACTTC.